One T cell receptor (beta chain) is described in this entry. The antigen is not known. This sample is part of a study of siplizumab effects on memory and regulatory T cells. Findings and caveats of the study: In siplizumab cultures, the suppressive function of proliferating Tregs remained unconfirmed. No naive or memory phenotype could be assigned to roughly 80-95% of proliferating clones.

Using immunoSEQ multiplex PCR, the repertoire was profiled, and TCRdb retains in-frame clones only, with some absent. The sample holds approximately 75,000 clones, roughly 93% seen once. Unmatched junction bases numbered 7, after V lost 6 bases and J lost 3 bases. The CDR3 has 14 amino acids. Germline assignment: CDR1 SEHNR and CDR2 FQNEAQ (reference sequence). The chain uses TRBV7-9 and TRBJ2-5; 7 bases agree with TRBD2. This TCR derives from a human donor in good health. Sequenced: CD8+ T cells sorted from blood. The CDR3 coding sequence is TGTGCCAGCAGACCCGGGGCGGGAGAAGAGACCCAGTACTTC. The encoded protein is CASRPGAGEETQYF.